Given below is one TCR beta chain in context. The germline V and J ends were trimmed by 0 bases and 1 base, with 7 bases remaining between them. The CDR3 covers 14 residues. The germline gives CDR1 SGHNT, CDR2 YYREEE (reference sequence). The data originate from a study of blood T cell repertoires in COVID-19. Data came from immunoSEQ multiplex PCR; TCRdb stores just in-frame clones and leaves some out. This sample has about 380,000 clones, with 85% to 90% found just once. This chain joins TRBV5-4 and TRBJ1-1; D is unresolved. The receptor was isolated from a woman aged 18-29 years who had recovered from COVID-19. Sequenced sample: PBMCs or T cells enriched from blood (not recorded which). CDR3 loop: CASSLESRNTEAFF. For the CDR3, the DNA is TGTGCCAGCAGCTTGGAGTCGAGGAACACTGAAGCTTTCTTT.